Presented here are 21 T cell receptor beta chains from one specimen sequenced in a study of T cells after yellow fever vaccination. TCRdb called the 5' RACE reads again in MiXCR, with one record for every CDR3 protein. Among just under 600,000 distinct CDR3 sequences listed, less than 15% were seen once. Here the sequenced sample was PBMCs, taken on the day of the yellow fever booster vaccination. These TCRs come from a man aged 25 to 45 who received the YFV17D yellow fever vaccine.

This clonotype was detected a few times. The rearrangement links TRBV7-3 to TRBJ2-4, with D possibly matching TRBD1 (5 bases). This CDR3 region has 13 residues. In germline, CDR1 is SGHTA, CDR2 FQGTGA. The germline V and J ends were trimmed by 6 bases and 10 bases, with 16 bases remaining between them. The CDR3, as DNA: TGTGCCAGCAGTTATAACCAGGGTAGAATTCAGTACTTC. It specifies CASSYNQGRIQYF. Complete variable domain (other parts from reference TRBV7-3 and TRBJ2-4): GAGVSQTPSNKVTEKGKYVELRCDPISGHTALYWYRQSLGQGPEFLIYFQGTGAADDSGLPNDRFFAVRPEGSVSTLKIQRTERGDSAVYLCASSYNQGRIQYFGAGTRLSVL.

The rearrangement uses TRBV5-1 and TRBJ2-1; D is unclear. The CDR3 covers 14 residues. Germline CDR1 SGHRS, CDR2 YFSETQ. Deletions cut 4 bases from V and 6 bases from J, with 14 bases between. The CDR3: CASSASLSINEQFF. CDR3 nucleotides: TGCGCCAGCAGCGCTTCTCTTTCGATCAATGAGCAGTTCTTC.

The chain combines TRBV28 with TRBJ2-1; D ambiguous. Trimming stripped 5 bases from V and 0 bases from J, with 8 bases between. Germline CDR1 and CDR2: MDHEN and SYDVKM. The CDR3 has 14 amino acids. DNA of the CDR3: TGTGCCAGCAGTCTGTATCGCTCCTACAATGAGCAGTTCTTC. It codes for CASSLYRSYNEQFF.

This clonotype was seen a few times. CDR3 bases: TGCGCCAGCAGCCTGAACGTAGGCAATCAGCCCCAGCATTTT. It yields the protein CASSLNVGNQPQHF. The rearrangement joins TRBV4-3 to TRBJ1-5; D ambiguous. The CDR3 runs 14 residues. CDR1 and CDR2 (germline): LGHNA, YSLEER. V dropped 4 bases and J dropped 2 bases, with 9 bases sitting between them.

This clonotype came up many times. This rearrangement joins TRBV5-1 to TRBJ2-2; the match to TRBD2 covers 9 bases. V was pared by 4 bases and J by 7 bases, with 11 bases of the junction left unmatched. CDR3 size: 16 residues. Germline values: CDR1 SGHRS, CDR2 YFSETQ. CDR3 sequence reads: CASSPLVAGVDGELFF. Written as DNA, the CDR3 is TGCGCCAGCAGCCCCCTGGTAGCGGGAGTGGACGGGGAGCTGTTTTTT.

This clonotype was counted at least ten times. The chain recombines TRBV7-2 with TRBJ2-1; D gene unclear. Trimming cost V 3 bases and J 9 bases, with 9 bases left between them. The CDR3 has 12 residues. CDR1 SGHTA and CDR2 FQGNSA come from the germline V gene. Here the CDR3 DNA reads TGTGCCAGCAGCTTGCCTCCCGCTGAGCAGTTCTTC. This encodes CASSLPPAEQFF.

About this clonotype: The junction does not match germline at one end; this may be a read error. This chain joins TRBV6-5 and TRBJ2-6; a possible D gene is TRBD1 (6 bases). Germline values: CDR1 MNHEY, CDR2 SVGAGI. The CDR3 consists of 18 residues. This CDR3 is CASSYARGPFSGANVQTF. For the CDR3, the DNA is TGTGCCAGCAGTTACGCCAGGGGACCTTTCTCTGGGGCCAACGTCCAGACTTTC.

This clonotype was detected a few times. The chain has TRBV11-2 and TRBJ2-5; D perhaps matches TRBD1 (5 bases). Trimming pared 6 bases from V and 2 bases from J, leaving 16 bases between. This CDR3 is 15 amino acids long. CDR1 and CDR2 (germline): SGHAT, FQNNGV. CDR3 DNA sequence: TGTGCCAGCAGTCCCGCCAGGGTGCTACAAGAGACCCAGTACTTC. Its protein is CASSPARVLQETQYF. Using reference TRBV11-2 and TRBJ2-5 for the parts outside the CDR3, the full variable domain is EAGVAQSPRYKIIEKRQSVAFWCNPISGHATLYWYQQILGQGPKLLIQFQNNGVVDDSQLPKDRFSAERLKGVDSTLKIQPAKLEDSAVYLCASSPARVLQETQYFGPGTRLLVL.

The chain uses TRBV20-1 and TRBJ2-1; D is uncertain. CDR3 length: 14 amino acids. V was trimmed by 3 bases and J by 0 bases, leaving 9 bases between them. The V gene's germline CDR1 is DFQATT and CDR2 SNEGSKA (reference sequence). The CDR3 DNA reads TGCAGTGCTAGTCTAGGGCCCTCCTACAATGAGCAGTTCTTC. Its protein is CSASLGPSYNEQFF.

This clonotype occurred a few times. The chain carries TRBV20-1 and TRBJ2-7; TRBD1 aligns across 11 bases. Germline CDR1 is DFQATT and CDR2 is SNEGSKA (reference sequence). J lost 4 bases, V lost 4 bases, and 9 bases had no gene match. The CDR3 is made up of 15 amino acids. In DNA, the CDR3 is TGCAGTGCTATGAGCCGGGACAGGGGGGAGTACGAGCAGTACTTC. Amino acids: CSAMSRDRGEYEQYF.

This clonotype has more than one count but fewer than ten. The chain combines TRBV6-1 with TRBJ2-7; possibly TRBD2 for D (7 bases). Germline V CDR1 and CDR2: MNHNS, SASEGT. V lost 6 bases, J lost 3 bases, and 18 bases lay in between. The CDR3 sequence is 15 residues long. The CDR3 DNA sequence: TGTGCCAGCAGCCTAACCTCAGGGGACTACTACGAGCAGTACTTC. Translation: CASSLTSGDYYEQYF.

This clonotype occurred a few times. The chain is built from TRBV20-1 and TRBJ2-7; 9 nucleotides align to TRBD2. V shed 8 bases, J shed 7 bases, and the junction held 12 bases outside the gene matches. Germline CDR1 and CDR2: DFQATT and SNEGSKA (reference sequence). The CDR3 consists of 13 residues. In nucleotides, the CDR3 is TGCAGTCCCTCTAGCGGGACAGTGGGGGAGCAGTACTTC. Protein sequence: CSPSSGTVGEQYF.

V usage is TRBV3-1 and J usage is TRBJ2-7; 7 bases align to TRBD2. The germline V gene encodes CDR1 LGHDT and CDR2 YNNKEL (reference sequence). V lost 3 bases to trimming and J lost 2 bases; unmatched junction nucleotides: 7. This CDR3 comprises 15 residues. The CDR3 region has the DNA TGTGCCAGCAGCCACCCTAGCGGAGGGACCTACGAGCAGTACTTC. Amino acid sequence: CASSHPSGGTYEQYF.

This clonotype showed up just a few times. The V and J genes are TRBV28 and TRBJ1-1, with D maybe TRBD1 (6 bases). The V gene lost 6 bases and the J gene lost 7 bases, with 21 bases spanning the gap. Germline V gene lookup returns CDR1 MDHEN and CDR2 SYDVKM. The length of the CDR3 is 15 residues. The CDR3 nucleotides read TGTGCCAGCAGCTTCCCCCGGACAGCGATTGGTGAAGCTTTCTTT. This sequence encodes CASSFPRTAIGEAFF.

The chain carries TRBV27 and TRBJ1-4; D possibly corresponds to TRBD1 (6 bases). Trimming removed 6 bases at V and 8 bases at J, with 19 bases between. Germline-derived CDR1 and CDR2 are MNHEY and SMNVEV (reference sequence). The CDR3 length is 15 residues. The CDR3 sequence is CASSHRGQRGEKLFF. Written as DNA, the CDR3 is TGTGCCAGCAGCCATCGAGGACAGCGGGGAGAAAAACTGTTTTTT.

This clonotype was seen a handful of times. The rearrangement joins TRBV10-3 to TRBJ2-1; D tentatively reads TRBD1 or TRBD2 (6 bases each). Germline loops: CDR1 ENHRY, CDR2 SYGVKD. V was trimmed by 5 bases and J by 0 bases, leaving 11 bases between them. This CDR3 contains 15 residues. CDR3 sequence: CAISKGGSSYNEQFF. CDR3 coding DNA: TGTGCCATCAGTAAAGGGGGGAGCTCCTACAATGAGCAGTTCTTC.

The V and J genes are TRBV12-3 or TRBV12-4 and TRBJ1-1; perhaps TRBD1 as D (5 bases). The CDR3 extends over 16 amino acids. V shed 7 bases and J shed 5 bases, with 23 bases lying between them. The DNA for the CDR3 is TGTGCCAGCACGAGGTCGGGGGGGATCAAGAGTACTGAAGCTTTCTTT. Its protein product is CASTRSGGIKSTEAFF.

J is TRBJ2-1 and V is TRBV23-1; TRBD2 matches at 11 bases. TRBV23-1 is classed as an ORF, of uncertain function. The CDR3 totals 18 residues. The V and J ends lost 0 bases and 4 bases, in that order; junction bases with no gene match: 8. The CDR3: CASSQSRLAGRGYNEQFF. CDR3 sequence (DNA): TGCGCCAGCAGTCAATCGAGACTAGCGGGAAGAGGGTACAATGAGCAGTTCTTC.

This clonotype occurred a few times. The chain combines TRBV19 with TRBJ1-1; the D is unclear. CDR3 length equals 13 residues. Trimming pared 1 base from V and 1 base from J, leaving 4 bases between. The germline V gene encodes CDR1 LNHDA and CDR2 SQIVND (reference sequence). In nucleotides, the CDR3 is TGTGCCAGTAGTATAGTACAGAACACTGAAGCTTTCTTT. Translated: CASSIVQNTEAFF.

The gene calls are TRBV10-2 and TRBJ2-3; 7 bases match TRBD2. Germline V gives CDR1 WSHSY, CDR2 SAAADI. V was pared by 0 bases and J by 6 bases, with 6 bases of the junction left unmatched. The CDR3 covers 15 residues. DNA for the CDR3: TGCGCCAGCAGTGAGTCCCCTAGCGGAGGGGATACGCAGTATTTT. Its protein is CASSESPSGGDTQYF.

CDR3 region: CASSLPGTEKLFF. CDR3 in DNA: TGTGCCAGCAGCCTACCGGGAACGGAAAAACTGTTTTTT. The chain couples TRBV5-5 to TRBJ1-4, with D unresolved. The V gene's germline CDR1 is SGHKS and CDR2 YYEKEE (reference sequence). V gave up 4 bases and J gave up 8 bases, with 12 bases separating them. CDR3 size: 13 residues.